This T cell receptor beta chain was identified during a study of regulatory T cells in long-lasting Graves disease. Study information: In persistent Graves' disease, antithyroid drugs had been taken for over 5 years and TSH receptor antibodies stayed positive. Notes on the study in general: Those with persistent disease had in common more public clonotypes (about 3,000) than new patients (roughly 930). Segments TRBV28, TRBJ1-2 and TRBJ2-5 showed preferential usage in persistent disease.

The V gene's germline CDR1 is SGHAT and CDR2 FQNNGV. The V and J ends lost 3 bases and 1 base respectively, with 10 bases between them. The CDR3 runs 15 residues. Through Arm-PCR of CDR3 regions and iRepertoire HTBI primers, TCR beta libraries were built. TCRdb redid the calling of the multiplex PCR reads with MiXCR, one entry per CDR3 protein. Among 400,000 to 500,000 distinct CDR3 sequences, under 25% were seen once, and the ten largest hold 13% to 15%. As to time point: persistent/refractory GD, antithyroid drugs over 5 years with positive TRAb. Preparation of the TCR library used RNA extracted from PBMCs. Into tubes containing EDTA, 8 to 9 milliliters of peripheral blood were drawn. This clonotype was observed a few times. Its antigen is unknown.

The source material was peripheral blood mononuclear cells (PBMCs), sampled when the disease was refractory, from a patient treated with antithyroid drugs. This chain connects TRBV11-2 to TRBJ2-1; D ambiguous. This TCR was sampled from a female donor with Graves disease. CDR3 in DNA: TGTGCCAGCAGCTTTGCGGTCGATTCCTACAATGAGCAGTTCTTC. It is translated as CASSFAVDSYNEQFF.